This TCR beta chain was captured in a study of T cell repertoires in cytomegalovirus infection. General study findings and limits: Summed public TCR beta family frequency identified CMV carriers bearing the relevant HLA.

This clonotype was seen ten or more times. Its specificity is unknown. V gave up 2 bases and J gave up 7 bases; unmatched junction bases: 14. Germline V gives CDR1 SGHVS, CDR2 FQNEAQ. The CDR3 length is 16 residues. TCRdb reprocessed the reads with MiXCR, giving one entry per CDR3 protein. The sample lists about 190,000 distinct CDR3 sequences; under 30% were seen once. The sequencing input was PBMCs. The sequence derives from a human donor in good health (CMV status not recorded). Some clones in this sample may be carry-over from other donors' samples. The chain couples TRBV7-8 to TRBJ2-7, with TRBD2 identical over 7 bases. The CDR3 loop reads CASSLSLEAGNREQYF. For the CDR3, the DNA is TGTGCCAGCAGCTTAAGCCTCGAAGCGGGGAACCGTGAGCAGTACTTC.